Sequencing of this TCR beta chain was carried out in a study of patients and donors after allogeneic stem cell transplantation. CDR1 SGHRS and CDR2 YFSETQ come from the germline V gene. The CDR3 totals 14 residues. V dropped 4 bases and J dropped 6; count of bases not matched to a gene: 5. One entry per CDR3 protein, called by TCRdb with MiXCR from the RT-PCR reads. The sample lists 800,000 to 1,000,000 distinct CDR3 sequences; over 15% were seen once. The V gene is TRBV5-1, the J gene TRBJ2-7; 12 bases are a match to TRBD1. What was sequenced was blood, either unsorted or a sorted T cell fraction (not recorded which). This clonotype originated in a human donor who was either an allogeneic HSCT recipient or a stem cell or donor lymphocyte infusion donor (not recorded which). It is not recorded whose cells these are; they may come from a transplant donor. DNA for the CDR3: TGCGCCAGCAGCATGGGACAGGGGGCAGGCGAGCAGTACTTC. Amino acids: CASSMGQGAGEQYF.